This T cell receptor beta chain was found in a study of early T cells in non-severe SARS-CoV-2 infection. TCRdb fed the 5' RACE reads into MiXCR, producing one record per CDR3 protein. The sample records about 61,000 distinct CDR3 sequences, 8% to 10% being singletons. In its sample, this clonotype was seen many times. Germline V gives CDR1 KGHDR, CDR2 SFDVKD. V was clipped by 3 bases and J by 0 bases; unmatched bases: 4. This CDR3 comprises 16 residues. Sequenced sample: whole blood. This chain connects TRBV24-1 to TRBJ2-1; 7 bases are a match to TRBD1. The TCR was taken from an adult who was a healthcare worker with PCR-confirmed SARS-CoV-2 infection or an uninfected control (not recorded which). For the CDR3, the DNA is TGTGCCACCAGTGATGGGACAGCACGCTCCTACAATGAGCAGTTCTTC. It codes for CATSDGTARSYNEQFF.